One sample yielded the 7 T cell receptor beta chains listed below, sequenced in a study of cytotoxic CD8 clonotypes in ibrutinib-treated CLL. This table comes from immunoSEQ multiplex PCR, and its TCRdb copy is limited to in-frame clones, with some not included. The data contain roughly 220,000 clones, 65% to 80% of them singletons. The sequenced sample was PBMCs, obtained after 12 months of ibrutinib treatment. The receptors were gathered from a human donor with chronic lymphocytic leukemia.

V usage is TRBV7-9 and J usage is TRBJ1-2; 9 nucleotides line up with TRBD1. This CDR3 has 14 amino acids. The V and J ends lost 0 bases and 7 bases, in that order; junction bases with no gene match: 3. Germline V gene sequence: CDR1 SEHNR, CDR2 FQNEAQ (reference sequence). The CDR3 sequence is CASSLAGQGGGYTF. CDR3 DNA: TGTGCCAGCAGCTTAGCGGGACAGGGTGGTGGCTACACCTTC.

The rearrangement uses TRBV6-5 and TRBJ1-3; D is undetermined. V lost 7 bases and J lost 2, with 12 bases in between. CDR3 length equals 14 residues. CDR1 is MNHEY and CDR2 is SVGAGI in the germline V gene. The CDR3 bases are TGTGCCAGCAACCCAGCGCCAGCTGGAAACACCATATATTTT. This translates into CASNPAPAGNTIYF.

The J gene is TRBJ2-3, the V gene TRBV21-1; the DNA was not used to check the table's D call, TRBD2. TRBV21-1 is a pseudogene. The CDR3 sequence is 15 residues long. CDR3 sequence (DNA): TGTGCCAGCACCCGGGGGGAGGGAGTTTTAGATACGCAGTATTTT. Encoded protein: CASTRGEGVLDTQYF.

CDR3 nucleotides: TGTGCCACCGGGACAGGGGTCACCGGGGAGCTGTTTTTT. Translating gives CATGTGVTGELFF. The V gene is TRBV19, the J gene TRBJ2-2; 10 bases are shared with TRBD1. Looked up from germline, CDR1 is LNHDA and CDR2 is SQIVND (reference sequence). Trimming cost V 10 bases and J 4 bases; bases outside gene matches: 3. CDR3 length equals 13 residues.

This sequence joins TRBV11-2 and TRBJ1-6, with D tentatively TRBD1 (6 bases). The CDR3 loop spans 14 amino acids. Trimming shortened V by 5 bases and J by 9 bases, and 14 bases separated the two germline ends. CDR1 is SGHAT, CDR2 FQNNGV, per germline. CDR3: CASSPGYRASPLHF. CDR3 nucleotide sequence: TGTGCCAGCAGCCCCGGCTACAGGGCTTCACCCCTCCACTTT.

Details on this clone: Other DNA variants within this sample encode the same CDR3. This chain uses TRBV20-1 with TRBJ2-7; D is unclear. Germline CDR1 and CDR2: DFQATT and SNEGSKA (reference sequence). V lost 6 bases, J lost 2 bases, and 5 bases lay in between. CDR3 length equals 10 residues. The CDR3 is CSARTYEQYF. CDR3 bases: TGCAGTGCCAGAACCTACGAGCAGTACTTC.

V gene TRBV4-2 combines with J gene TRBJ1-5, with 8 positions matching TRBD1. The CDR3 loop spans 19 amino acids. V lost 1 base and J lost 7; bases outside the gene matches: 18. Germline CDR1 reads LGHNA; CDR2 reads YNFKEQ. The CDR3 protein is CASSQGTGQGGALRQPQHF. The CDR3, as DNA: TGTGCCAGCAGCCAAGGGACAGGGCAGGGAGGTGCTTTACGCCAGCCCCAGCATTTT.